This T cell receptor (beta chain) is drawn from a study of shared clonotypes between healthy human individuals. The CDR3 covers 16 residues. After removal of 5 bases from V and 6 bases from J, the junction contained 6 bases not matched to a gene. Looked up from germline, CDR1 is MNHEY and CDR2 is SMNVEV (reference sequence). Comment on this clone: This sample includes further DNA sequences coding for the same CDR3.

Method: immunoSEQ multiplex PCR; TCRdb's copy keeps in-frame clones and lacks some. The sample lists about 2.1 million clones; 90% to 95% were seen once. Naive-designated CD8 cells lacked CD45RO, were positively enriched for CCR7, and omitted terminally differentiated effector memory CD45RA+ cells. The clonotype originates from a man between 18 and 35 years old in good health. Some clones in this sample may be carry-over from other donors' samples. The sequenced sample consisted of naive CD8+ T cells from PBMCs. V gene TRBV27 combines with J gene TRBJ2-2; 13 bases match TRBD2. DNA of the CDR3: TGTGCCAGCAGTCTGCGACTAGCGGGAGGCCCCGGGGAGCTGTTTTTT. It translates to CASSLRLAGGPGELFF.